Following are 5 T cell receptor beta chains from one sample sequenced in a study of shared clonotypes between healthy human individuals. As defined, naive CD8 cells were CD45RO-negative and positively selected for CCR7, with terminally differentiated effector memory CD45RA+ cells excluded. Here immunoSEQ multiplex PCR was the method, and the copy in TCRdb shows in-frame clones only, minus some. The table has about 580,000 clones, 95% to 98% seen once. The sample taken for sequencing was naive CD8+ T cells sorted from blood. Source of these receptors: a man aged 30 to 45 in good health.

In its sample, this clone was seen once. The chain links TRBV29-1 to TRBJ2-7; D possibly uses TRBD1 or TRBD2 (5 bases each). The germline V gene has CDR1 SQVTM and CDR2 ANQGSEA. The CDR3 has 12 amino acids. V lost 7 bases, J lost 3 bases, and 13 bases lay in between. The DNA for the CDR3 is TGCAGCGCCCGGGGCAGGAACTACGAGCAGTACTTC. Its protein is CSARGRNYEQYF.

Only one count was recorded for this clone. The CDR3 DNA reads TGTGCCAGCAGCCCTGGGGCACCAGCCAAAAACATTCAGTACTTC. Protein sequence: CASSPGAPAKNIQYF. The V gene is TRBV5-8, the J gene TRBJ2-4; TRBD1 is a possible D gene (5 bases). The CDR3 length is 15 residues. V was shortened by 4 bases and J by 0 bases, with 11 bases between the two germline ends. CDR1 is SGHTS, CDR2 YDEGEE, per germline.

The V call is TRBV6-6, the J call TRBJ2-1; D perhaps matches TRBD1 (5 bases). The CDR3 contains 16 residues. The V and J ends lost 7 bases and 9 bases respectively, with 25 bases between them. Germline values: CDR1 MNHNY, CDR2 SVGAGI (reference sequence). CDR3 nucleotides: TGTGCCAGCACCTCTATCGGACGCCAGCCCGACAGTGAGCAGTTCTTC. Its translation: CASTSIGRQPDSEQFF.

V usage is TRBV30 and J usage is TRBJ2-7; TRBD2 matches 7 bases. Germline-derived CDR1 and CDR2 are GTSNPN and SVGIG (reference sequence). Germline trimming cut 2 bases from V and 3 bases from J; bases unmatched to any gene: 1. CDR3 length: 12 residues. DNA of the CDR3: TGTGCCTGGAGTTGGACTAGCTACGAGCAGTACTTC. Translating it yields CAWSWTSYEQYF.

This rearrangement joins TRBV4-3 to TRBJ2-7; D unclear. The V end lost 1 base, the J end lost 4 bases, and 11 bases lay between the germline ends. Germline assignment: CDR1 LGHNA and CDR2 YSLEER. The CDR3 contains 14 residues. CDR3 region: CASSQGTARYEQYF. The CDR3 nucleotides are TGCGCCAGCAGCCAAGGAACGGCTCGTTACGAGCAGTACTTC.